The following is a TCR beta chain sequence with its context. The target antigen is unknown. Primers: 60 Vbeta forward and 13 Jbeta reverse. Generated by immunoSEQ multiplex PCR, the TCRdb table keeps only in-frame clones and is missing some. Of some 130,000 clones in the sample, approximately 81% are singletons; the top ten hold approximately 2%. This entry is derived from a study of cytomegalovirus exposure and HLA in healthy donors. Regarding the study as a whole: In vitro, a few CMV-associated chains proved specific for CMV antigens.

The CDR3 runs 15 residues. V trimming: 1 base; J trimming: 1 base; junction bases outside the gene matches: 3. Looked up from germline, CDR1 is SEHNR and CDR2 is FQNEAQ (reference sequence). The sequence was obtained from a man between 18 and 35 years old in good health and CMV-seronegative. Sequencing was performed on PBMCs. The rearrangement links TRBV7-9 to TRBJ1-1; TRBD1 aligns across 7 bases. As DNA, the CDR3 is TGTGCCAGCAGCTTAGATCGGACAGGGAACACTGAAGCTTTCTTT. It encodes CASSLDRTGNTEAFF. The full variable domain, completed using reference TRBV7-9 and TRBJ1-1, is DTGVSQNPRHKITKRGQNVTFRCDPISEHNRLYWYRQTLGQGPEFLTYFQNEAQLEKSRLLSDRFSAERPKGSFSTLEIQRTEQGDSAMYLCASSLDRTGNTEAFFGQGTRLTVV.